This T cell receptor beta chain was sequenced for a study of Graves' ophthalmopathy and Graves' hyperthyroidism. Overall study findings and caveats: Also, most clonotypes expanded in the thyroid above 0.001 frequency appeared in blood. From stable hyperthyroidism, ophthalmopathy was separated by a 13-signature model with 85% to 90% sensitivity and under 84% specificity.

The sequenced template was RNA, covering the TCR beta CDR3 region. First-round RT-PCR employed HTBI primers, with a second-round multiplex PCR after it. TCRdb ran MiXCR on the multiplex PCR reads and lists one entry per CDR3 protein. The table shows around 660,000 distinct CDR3 sequences, with approximately 39% occurring only once. This clonotype has ten or more counts. Its target is not known. The sample comprised peripheral blood. This TCR came from an adult man with Graves' ophthalmopathy.

The CDR3 here is CSAADMAYEQYF. CDR3 coding DNA: TGCAGTGCTGCGGACATGGCCTACGAGCAGTACTTC. The gene calls are TRBV20-1 and TRBJ2-7; D perhaps matches TRBD1 (5 bases). Germline lookup yields CDR1 DFQATT and CDR2 SNEGSKA (reference sequence). The CDR3 totals 12 residues. The germline V and J ends were trimmed by 5 bases and 2 bases, with 10 bases remaining between them.